The clone carrying this TCR beta chain was seen ten or more times. Its antigen remains unidentified. In germline, CDR1 is SGHTA, CDR2 FQGNSA. The trim removed 1 base at V and 0 bases at J, leaving 5 bases unmatched. CDR3 length: 16 residues. Each CDR3 protein gets one entry after TCRdb re-called the reads with MiXCR. The repertoire holds 250,000 to 300,000 distinct CDR3 sequences, less than 25% seen once, with 15% to 20% in the top ten. This sample stems from a study of T cell repertoires in cytomegalovirus infection. Overall study: Signatures in public TCR beta sequences pointed to both CMV infection and matching HLA type. Study-wide results and caveats: Predominance within the ex vivo response was attributable to HLA-C-restricted CMV-specific TCR beta clonotypes.

The TCR sequence derives from a human donor in good health (CMV status not recorded). Some clones in this sample may be carry-over from other donors' samples. The J gene is TRBJ2-7, the V gene TRBV7-2; 8 nucleotides align to TRBD2. The sample consisted of cultured PBMCs, taken from culture after CMV antigen stimulation. The DNA for the CDR3 is TGTGCCAGCAGCTTAGGGGGTAGCGGGGCCTCCTACGAGCAGTACGTC. Translated: CASSLGGSGASYEQYV.